This T cell receptor beta chain was profiled in a study of blood T cell repertoires in COVID-19. Clones were read by immunoSEQ multiplex PCR, and TCRdb kept only the in-frame ones, dropping some. In the table there are over 200,000 clones, about 85% of which are singletons. This clonotype was obtained from a man between 60 and 75 years old who had recovered from COVID-19. The sample consisted of peripheral blood.

CDR3 in amino acids: CASSETGGPPGNTIYF. The DNA of the CDR3 is TGTGCCAGCAGCGAGACAGGGGGCCCTCCTGGAAACACCATATATTTT. The chain is built from TRBV11-2 and TRBJ1-3; 10 bases are shared with TRBD1. CDR3 length: 16 residues. Trimming took 5 bases from V and 2 from J; bases not matched to a gene: 6. The germline V gene encodes CDR1 SGHAT and CDR2 FQNNGV.